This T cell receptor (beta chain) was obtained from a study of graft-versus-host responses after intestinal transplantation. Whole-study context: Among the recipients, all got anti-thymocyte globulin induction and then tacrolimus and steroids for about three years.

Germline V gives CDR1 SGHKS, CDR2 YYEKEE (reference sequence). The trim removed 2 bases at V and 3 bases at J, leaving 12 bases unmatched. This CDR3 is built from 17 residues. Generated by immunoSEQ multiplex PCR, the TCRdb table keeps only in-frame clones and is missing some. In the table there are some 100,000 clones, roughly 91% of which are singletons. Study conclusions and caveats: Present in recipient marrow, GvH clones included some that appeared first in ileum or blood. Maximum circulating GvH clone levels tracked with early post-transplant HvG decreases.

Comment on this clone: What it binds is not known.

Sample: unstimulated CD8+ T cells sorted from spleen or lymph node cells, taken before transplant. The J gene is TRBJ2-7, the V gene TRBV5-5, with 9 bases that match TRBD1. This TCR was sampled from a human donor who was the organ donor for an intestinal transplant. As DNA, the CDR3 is TGTGCCAGCAGCTTACACCGGGACAGGGTGCCCTACTACGAGCAGTACTTC. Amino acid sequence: CASSLHRDRVPYYEQYF. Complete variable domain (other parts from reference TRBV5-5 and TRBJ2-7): DAGVTQSPTHLIKTRGQQVTLRCSPISGHKSVSWYQQVLGQGPQFIFQYYEKEERGRGNFPDRFSARQFPNYSSELNVNALLLGDSALYLCASSLHRDRVPYYEQYFGPGTRLTVT.